Following are 11 T cell receptor beta chains from one sample sequenced in a study of T cell repertoires in cytomegalovirus infection. TCRdb re-derived calls from the reads in MiXCR, one entry per CDR3 protein. The table has more than 500,000 distinct CDR3 sequences, 16% seen once. Sequences were obtained from CD8+ T cells from PBMCs. All receptors derive from a human donor in good health (CMV status not recorded). Some clones in this sample may be carry-over from other donors' samples.

The genes are TRBV5-6 and TRBJ2-1, with 10 bases that match TRBD2. The J segment lost 16 bases and the V segment lost 1 base, leaving 5 bases of the junction unmatched. Germline-derived CDR1 and CDR2 are SGHDT and YYEEEE. The CDR3 contains 12 residues. In DNA form, the CDR3 reads TGTGCCAGCAGCTTGAGAAGCGGGGGGGATTTCTTC. Amino acid sequence: CASSLRSGGDFF. Filled out from reference TRBV5-6 and TRBJ2-1, the complete variable domain reads DAGVTQSPTHLIKTRGQQVTLRCSPKSGHDTVSWYQQALGQGPQFIFQYYEEEERQRGNFPDRFSGHQFPNYSSELNVNALLLGDSALYLCASSLRSGGDFFGPGTRLTVL.

The chain has TRBV5-1 and TRBJ1-1; D gene unclear. The CDR3 contains 12 residues. V was clipped by 0 bases and J by 7 bases, with 7 bases between them. Germline assignment: CDR1 SGHRS and CDR2 YFSETQ. CDR3 loop: CASSLASDEAFF. The CDR3 nucleotides are TGCGCCAGCAGCTTGGCGTCGGATGAAGCTTTCTTT.

The chain uses TRBV15 and TRBJ2-3; D uncertain. Germline V lookup: CDR1 LNHNV, CDR2 YYDKDF (reference sequence). Trimming shortened V by 0 bases and J by 7 bases, and 8 bases separated the two germline ends. The CDR3 covers 13 residues. CDR3 residues: CATSRDRRHTQYF. CDR3 in DNA: TGTGCCACCAGCAGAGATCGTCGGCATACGCAGTATTTT.

This clonotype was recorded at least ten times. The V gene is TRBV28, the J gene TRBJ2-7; 9 bases align to TRBD2. The CDR3 extends over 15 amino acids. Germline V gene lookup returns CDR1 MDHEN and CDR2 SYDVKM. Unmatched junction bases numbered 6, after V lost 4 bases and J lost 2 bases. The CDR3 nucleotides read TGTGCCAGCAGTTCCACTAGCGGGTCGCCCTACGAGCAGTACTTC. Protein sequence: CASSSTSGSPYEQYF.

On this clonotype: An end of the junction does not agree with germline; a read error may underlie this. The rearrangement uses TRBV7-6 and TRBJ2-1; TRBD1 aligns across 8 bases. The CDR3 has 15 amino acids. The germline gives CDR1 SGHVS, CDR2 FNYEAQ. Here the CDR3 DNA reads TGTGCCTGCAGCTTCCCGGGACAGGTTAAAAATGAGCAGTTCTTC. It specifies CACSFPGQVKNEQFF.

The table lists this clonotype with many counts. This chain links TRBV11-3 with TRBJ1-5; D remains unclear. The germline gives CDR1 SGHNT, CDR2 YENEEA. This CDR3 has 16 residues. V gave up 2 bases and J gave up 4 bases, with 15 bases separating them. This CDR3 reads CASSLNCVWGNQPQHF. CDR3 nucleotide sequence: TGTGCCAGCAGCTTAAATTGCGTTTGGGGTAATCAGCCCCAGCATTTT.

The chain employs TRBV2 and TRBJ2-5; D is ambiguous. The CDR3 extends over 13 amino acids. V lost 8 bases, J lost 0 bases, and 10 bases lay in between. Per germline, CDR1 SNHLY and CDR2 FYNNEI. The CDR3 DNA is TGTGCCAGCTTCGAGAGGAACCAAGAGACCCAGTACTTC. Translating gives CASFERNQETQYF.

The chain recombines TRBV5-4 with TRBJ2-7; 7 nucleotides line up with TRBD2. This CDR3 has 15 residues. Germline-derived CDR1 and CDR2 are SGHNT and YYREEE (reference sequence). With 0 bases clipped from V and 7 bases from J, the junction kept 10 bases outside the gene matches. This CDR3 reads CASSLVETSSEEQYF. The CDR3 nucleotides are TGTGCCAGCAGCTTGGTGGAGACTAGCTCTGAGGAGCAGTACTTC.

This clonotype was picked up many times. The rearrangement links TRBV7-9 to TRBJ1-5; tentatively, D is TRBD1 (5 bases). There are 14 residues in the CDR3. In germline, CDR1 is SEHNR, CDR2 FQNEAQ (reference sequence). Trimming took 4 bases from V and 4 from J, leaving 11 bases between them. The CDR3 nucleotides read TGTGCCAGCAGCTCCGGGACGCAAAATCAGCCCCAGCATTTT. Its translation is CASSSGTQNQPQHF.

This clonotype has ten or more counts. V is TRBV6-1 and J is TRBJ1-1; perhaps TRBD1 as D (6 bases). Trimming pared 7 bases from V and 3 bases from J, leaving 15 bases between. The CDR3 spans 14 residues. The V gene's germline CDR1 is MNHNS and CDR2 SASEGT. In nucleotides, the CDR3 is TGTGCCAGCATCCTCTTAAGGGGGGACACTGAAGCTTTCTTT. As protein: CASILLRGDTEAFF.

This chain uses TRBV20-1 with TRBJ2-7, with 9 positions matching TRBD1. CDR1 is DFQATT, CDR2 SNEGSKA, per germline (reference sequence). This CDR3 spans 12 amino acids. With 5 bases clipped from V and 10 bases from J, the junction kept 9 bases outside the gene matches. The DNA of the CDR3 is TGCAGTGCTGGAGCCGGGACAGGGCAACAGTACTTC. Protein: CSAGAGTGQQYF.